The present TCR beta chain was sequenced within a study of control samples from healthy donors and cancer patients. TCRdb keeps only in-frame clones here, not all; method: immunoSEQ multiplex PCR. The sample consists of roughly 120,000 clones, over 90% of them appearing once. V was pared by 5 bases and J by 6 bases, with 10 bases between. The length of the CDR3 is 12 residues. The germline gives CDR1 SEHNR, CDR2 FQNEAQ (reference sequence). Material for sequencing was blood. The J gene is TRBJ1-1, the V gene TRBV7-9; no definite D call. This clonotype originated in a man aged 25-45 years in good health. The chain's CDR3 is CASSPVRAEAFF. In nucleotides, the CDR3 is TGTGCCAGCAGCCCGGTTCGGGCTGAAGCTTTCTTT.